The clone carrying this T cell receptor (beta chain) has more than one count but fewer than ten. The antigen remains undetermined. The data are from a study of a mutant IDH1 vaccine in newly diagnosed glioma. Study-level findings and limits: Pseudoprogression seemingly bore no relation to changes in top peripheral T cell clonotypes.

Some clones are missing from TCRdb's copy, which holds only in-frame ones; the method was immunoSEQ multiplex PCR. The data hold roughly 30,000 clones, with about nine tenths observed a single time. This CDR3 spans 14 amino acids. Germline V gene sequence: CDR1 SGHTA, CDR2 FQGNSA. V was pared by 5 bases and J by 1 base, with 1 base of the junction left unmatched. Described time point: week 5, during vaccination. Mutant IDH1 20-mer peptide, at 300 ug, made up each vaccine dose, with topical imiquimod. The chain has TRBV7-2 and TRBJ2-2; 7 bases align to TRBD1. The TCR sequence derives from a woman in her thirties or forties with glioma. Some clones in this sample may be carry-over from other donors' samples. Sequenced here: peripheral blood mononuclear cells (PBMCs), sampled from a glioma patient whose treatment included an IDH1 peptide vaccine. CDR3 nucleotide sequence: TGTGCCAGCAGCCGGGACAGGAACACCGGGGAGCTGTTTTTT. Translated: CASSRDRNTGELFF.